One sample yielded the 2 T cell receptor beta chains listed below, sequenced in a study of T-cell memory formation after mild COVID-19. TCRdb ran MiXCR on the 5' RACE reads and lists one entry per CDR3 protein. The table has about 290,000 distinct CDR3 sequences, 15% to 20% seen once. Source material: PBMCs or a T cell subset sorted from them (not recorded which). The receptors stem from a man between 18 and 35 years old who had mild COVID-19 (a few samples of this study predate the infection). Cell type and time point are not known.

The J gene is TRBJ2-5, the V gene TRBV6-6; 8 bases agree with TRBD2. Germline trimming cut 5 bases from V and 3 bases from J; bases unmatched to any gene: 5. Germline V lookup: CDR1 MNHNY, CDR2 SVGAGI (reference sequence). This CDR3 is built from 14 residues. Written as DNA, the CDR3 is TGTGCCAGCAGTCGAATTAGCGGGGAAGAGACCCAGTACTTC. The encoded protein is CASSRISGEETQYF.

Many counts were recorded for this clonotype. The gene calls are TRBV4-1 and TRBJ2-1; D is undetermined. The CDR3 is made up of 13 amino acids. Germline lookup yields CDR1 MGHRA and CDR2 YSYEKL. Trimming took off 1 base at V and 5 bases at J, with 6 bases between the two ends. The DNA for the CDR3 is TGCGCCAGCAGCCAAGTTTTAGACAATGAGCAGTTCTTC. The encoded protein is CASSQVLDNEQFF.